Sequencing of this T cell receptor beta chain was carried out in a study of T cell repertoires in cytomegalovirus infection. The CDR3 length is 19 residues. Trimming took 0 bases from V and 1 from J; bases not matched to a gene: 7. Germline V gives CDR1 LGHNA, CDR2 YNFKEQ. TCRdb reprocessed the reads with MiXCR, giving one entry per CDR3 protein. The sample shows about 830,000 distinct CDR3 sequences, approximately 29% of them seen only once. Study findings and constraints: Identification of carriers of CMV plus the relevant HLA was achieved through cumulative public TCR beta family frequency.

The sample holds a few counts of this clonotype. No antigen is known for it. The sequenced sample was cultured CD8+ T cells from PBMCs, obtained from culture after CMV antigen stimulation. The sequence came from a human donor in good health (CMV status not recorded). Some clones in this sample may be carry-over from other donors' samples. V and J are TRBV4-2 and TRBJ2-2, with 11 bases lining up with TRBD2. CDR3 sequence reads: CASSQDSGLAGGNTGELFF. The CDR3 region has the DNA TGTGCCAGCAGCCAAGATTCAGGGCTAGCGGGGGGGAACACCGGGGAGCTGTTTTTT.